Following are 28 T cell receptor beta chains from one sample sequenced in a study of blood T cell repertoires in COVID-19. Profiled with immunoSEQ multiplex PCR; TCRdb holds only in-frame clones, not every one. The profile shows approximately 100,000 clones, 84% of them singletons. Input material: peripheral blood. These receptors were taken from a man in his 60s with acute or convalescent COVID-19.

Here the CDR3 DNA reads TGTGCCAGTAGCCCCGGGACAGGGTTTTACCATGGCTACACCTTC. Translation: CASSPGTGFYHGYTF. The chain is built from TRBV19 and TRBJ1-2, with 9 positions matching TRBD1. Looked up from germline, CDR1 is LNHDA and CDR2 is SQIVND (reference sequence). V shed 6 bases, J shed 6 bases, and the junction held 11 bases outside the gene matches. This CDR3 has 15 amino acids.

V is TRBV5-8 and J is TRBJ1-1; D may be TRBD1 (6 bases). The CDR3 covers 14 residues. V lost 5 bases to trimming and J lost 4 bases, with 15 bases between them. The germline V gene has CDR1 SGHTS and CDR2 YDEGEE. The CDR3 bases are TGTGCCAGCAGAGGCGGGGGGGCTATCACTGAAGCTTTCTTT. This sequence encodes CASRGGGAITEAFF.

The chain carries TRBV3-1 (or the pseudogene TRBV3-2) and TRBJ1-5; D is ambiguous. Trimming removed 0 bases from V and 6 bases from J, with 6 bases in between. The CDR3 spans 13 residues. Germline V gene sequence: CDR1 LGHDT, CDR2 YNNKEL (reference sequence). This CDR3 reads CASSQERGQPQHF. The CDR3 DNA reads TGTGCCAGCAGCCAAGAACGAGGTCAGCCCCAGCATTTT.

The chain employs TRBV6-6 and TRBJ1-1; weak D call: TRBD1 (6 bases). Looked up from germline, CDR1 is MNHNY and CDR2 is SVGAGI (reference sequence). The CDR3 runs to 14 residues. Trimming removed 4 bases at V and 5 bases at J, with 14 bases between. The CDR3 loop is CASSFSDRRTEAFF. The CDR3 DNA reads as TGTGCCAGCAGTTTTTCGGACAGAAGAACTGAAGCTTTCTTT.

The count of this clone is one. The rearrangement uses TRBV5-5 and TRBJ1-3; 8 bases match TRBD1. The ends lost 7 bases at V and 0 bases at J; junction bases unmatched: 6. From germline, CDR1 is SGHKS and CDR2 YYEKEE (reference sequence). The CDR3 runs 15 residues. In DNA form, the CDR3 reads TGTGCCAGCCGATTAGGACAGGGCTCTGGAAACACCATATATTTT. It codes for CASRLGQGSGNTIYF.

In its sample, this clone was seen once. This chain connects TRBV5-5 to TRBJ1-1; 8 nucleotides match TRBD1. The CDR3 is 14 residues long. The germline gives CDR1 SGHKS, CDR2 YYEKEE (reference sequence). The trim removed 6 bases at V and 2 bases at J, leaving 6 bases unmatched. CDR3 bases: TGTGCCAGCACCTGGGACAGGAGCAACACTGAAGCTTTCTTT. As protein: CASTWDRSNTEAFF.

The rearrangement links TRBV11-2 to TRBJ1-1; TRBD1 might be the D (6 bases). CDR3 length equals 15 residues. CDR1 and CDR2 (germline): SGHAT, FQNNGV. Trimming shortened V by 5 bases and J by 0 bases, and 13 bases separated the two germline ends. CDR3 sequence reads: CASSQGQLMNTEAFF. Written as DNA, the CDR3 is TGTGCCAGCAGCCAAGGACAGCTTATGAACACTGAAGCTTTCTTT.

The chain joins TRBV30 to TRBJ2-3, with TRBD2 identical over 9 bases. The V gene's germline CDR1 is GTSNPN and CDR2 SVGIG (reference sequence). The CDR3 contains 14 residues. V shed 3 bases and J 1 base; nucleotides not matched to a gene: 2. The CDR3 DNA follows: TGTGCCTGGAGCTCTAGCGGGGGCACAGATACGCAGTATTTT. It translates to CAWSSSGGTDTQYF.

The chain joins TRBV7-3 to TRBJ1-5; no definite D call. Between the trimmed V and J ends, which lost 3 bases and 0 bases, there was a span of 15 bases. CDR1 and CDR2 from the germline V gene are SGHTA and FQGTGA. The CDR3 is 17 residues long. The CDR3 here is CASSFTPPNYSNQPQHF. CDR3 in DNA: TGTGCCAGCAGCTTTACGCCCCCAAACTATAGCAATCAGCCCCAGCATTTT.

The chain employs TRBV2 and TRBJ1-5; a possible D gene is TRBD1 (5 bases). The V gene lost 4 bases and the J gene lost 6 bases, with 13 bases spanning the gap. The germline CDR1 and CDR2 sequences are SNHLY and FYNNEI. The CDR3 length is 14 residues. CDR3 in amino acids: CASSAQGGVQPQHF. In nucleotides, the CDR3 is TGTGCCAGCAGTGCCCAGGGAGGCGTTCAGCCCCAGCATTTT.

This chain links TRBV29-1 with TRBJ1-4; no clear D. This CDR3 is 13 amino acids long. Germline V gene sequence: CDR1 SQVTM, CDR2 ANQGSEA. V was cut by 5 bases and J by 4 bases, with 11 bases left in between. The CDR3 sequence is CSVLRGRNEKLFF. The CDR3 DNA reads TGCAGCGTTTTGCGGGGTCGTAATGAAAAACTGTTTTTT.

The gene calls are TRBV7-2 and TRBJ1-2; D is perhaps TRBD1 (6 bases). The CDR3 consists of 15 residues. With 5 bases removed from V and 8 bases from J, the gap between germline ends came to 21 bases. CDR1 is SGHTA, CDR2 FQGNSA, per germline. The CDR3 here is CASSRPWTAPSGYTF. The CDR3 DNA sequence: TGTGCCAGCAGCCGCCCCTGGACAGCCCCCTCCGGCTACACCTTC.

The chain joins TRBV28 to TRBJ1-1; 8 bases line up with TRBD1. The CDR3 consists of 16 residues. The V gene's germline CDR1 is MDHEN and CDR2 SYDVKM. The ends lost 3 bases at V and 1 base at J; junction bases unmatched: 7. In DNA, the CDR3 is TGTGCCAGCAGTTTGAAGCAGGGGGCAGGGAACACTGAAGCTTTCTTT. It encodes CASSLKQGAGNTEAFF.

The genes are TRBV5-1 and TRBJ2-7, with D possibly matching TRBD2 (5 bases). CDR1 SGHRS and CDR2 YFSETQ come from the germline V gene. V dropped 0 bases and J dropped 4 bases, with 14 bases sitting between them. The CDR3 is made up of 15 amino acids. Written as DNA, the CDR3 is TGCGCCAGCAGCTTGGACCGGGGTGCTGGATACGAGCAGTACTTC. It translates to CASSLDRGAGYEQYF.

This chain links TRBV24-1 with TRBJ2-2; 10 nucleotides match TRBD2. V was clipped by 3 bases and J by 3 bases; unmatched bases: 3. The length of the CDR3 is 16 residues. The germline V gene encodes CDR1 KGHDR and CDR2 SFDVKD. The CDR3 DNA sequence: TGTGCCACCAGTGATCCCAGCGGGGGGGACACCGGGGAGCTGTTTTTT. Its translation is CATSDPSGGDTGELFF.

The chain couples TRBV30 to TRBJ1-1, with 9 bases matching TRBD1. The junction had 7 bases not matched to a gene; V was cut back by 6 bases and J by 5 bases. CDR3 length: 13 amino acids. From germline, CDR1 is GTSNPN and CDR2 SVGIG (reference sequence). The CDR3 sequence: CACRTGALTEAFF. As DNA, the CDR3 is TGTGCCTGTAGGACAGGGGCCCTTACTGAAGCTTTCTTT. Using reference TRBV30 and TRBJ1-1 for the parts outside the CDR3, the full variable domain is SQTIHQWPATLVQPVGSPLSLECTVEGTSNPNLYWYRQAAGRGLQLLFYSVGIGQISSEVPQNLSASRPQDRQFILSSKKLLLSDSGFYLCACRTGALTEAFFGQGTRLTVV.

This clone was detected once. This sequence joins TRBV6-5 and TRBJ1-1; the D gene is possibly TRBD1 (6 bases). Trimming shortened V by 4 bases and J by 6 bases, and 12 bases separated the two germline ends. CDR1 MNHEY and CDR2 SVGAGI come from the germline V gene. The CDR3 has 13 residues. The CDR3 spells CASSSAGVPEAFF. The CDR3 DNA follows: TGTGCCAGCAGTTCCGCAGGGGTTCCTGAAGCTTTCTTT.

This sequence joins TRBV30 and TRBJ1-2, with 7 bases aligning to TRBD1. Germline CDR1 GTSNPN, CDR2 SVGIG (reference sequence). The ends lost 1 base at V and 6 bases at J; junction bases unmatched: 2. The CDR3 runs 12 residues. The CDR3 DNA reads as TGTGCCTGGAGTGGACAGGGAGATGGCTACACCTTC. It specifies CAWSGQGDGYTF.

The CDR3, as DNA: TGTGCCAGCTCAACTTCACAGGGCTTTGACGGCTACACCTTC. This gives the protein CASSTSQGFDGYTF. The rearrangement joins TRBV18 to TRBJ1-2; weak D call: TRBD1 (6 bases). V gave up 5 bases and J gave up 8 bases, with 18 bases separating them. Per the germline V gene, CDR1 is KGHSH and CDR2 is LQKENI. The CDR3 consists of 14 residues.

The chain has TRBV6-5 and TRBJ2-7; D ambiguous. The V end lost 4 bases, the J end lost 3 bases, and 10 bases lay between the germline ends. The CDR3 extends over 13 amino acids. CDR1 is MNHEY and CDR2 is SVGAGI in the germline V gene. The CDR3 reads CASSSLSYYEQYF. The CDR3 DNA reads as TGTGCCAGCAGTTCCCTTAGTTACTACGAGCAGTACTTC.

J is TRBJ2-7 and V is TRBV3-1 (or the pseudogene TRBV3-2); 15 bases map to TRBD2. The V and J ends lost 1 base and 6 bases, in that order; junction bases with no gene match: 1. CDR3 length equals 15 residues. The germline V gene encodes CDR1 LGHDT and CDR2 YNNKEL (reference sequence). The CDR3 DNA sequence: TGTGCCAGCAGCCAAGGGACTAGCGGGGGGGGCGAGCAGTACTTC. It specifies CASSQGTSGGGEQYF.

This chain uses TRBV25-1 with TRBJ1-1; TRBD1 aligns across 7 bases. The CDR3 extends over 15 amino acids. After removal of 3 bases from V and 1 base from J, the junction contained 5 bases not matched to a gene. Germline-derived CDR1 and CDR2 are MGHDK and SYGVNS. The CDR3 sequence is CASSDPTGTNTEAFF. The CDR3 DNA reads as TGTGCCAGCAGTGACCCGACAGGGACGAACACTGAAGCTTTCTTT.

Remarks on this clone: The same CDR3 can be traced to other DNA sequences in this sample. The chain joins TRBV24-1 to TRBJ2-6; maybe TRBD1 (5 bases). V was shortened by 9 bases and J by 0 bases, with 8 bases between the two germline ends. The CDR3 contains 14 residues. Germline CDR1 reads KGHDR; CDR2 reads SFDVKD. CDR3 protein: CATLDSSGANVLTF. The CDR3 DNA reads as TGTGCCACCCTAGACAGCTCTGGGGCCAACGTCCTGACTTTC.

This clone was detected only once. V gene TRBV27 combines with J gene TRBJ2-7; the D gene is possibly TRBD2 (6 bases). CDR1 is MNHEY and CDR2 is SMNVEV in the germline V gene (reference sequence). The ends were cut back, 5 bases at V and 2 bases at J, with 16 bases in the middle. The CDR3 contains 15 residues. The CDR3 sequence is CASSPRTILAYEQYF. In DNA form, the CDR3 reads TGTGCCAGCAGTCCCAGGACTATCCTTGCCTACGAGCAGTACTTC.

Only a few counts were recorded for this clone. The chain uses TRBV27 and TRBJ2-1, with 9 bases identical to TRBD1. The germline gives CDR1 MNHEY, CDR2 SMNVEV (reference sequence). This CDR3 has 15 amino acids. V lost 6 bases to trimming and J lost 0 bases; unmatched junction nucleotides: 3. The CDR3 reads CASSRGQGSYNEQFF. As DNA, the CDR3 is TGTGCCAGCAGCCGGGGACAGGGCTCCTACAATGAGCAGTTCTTC.

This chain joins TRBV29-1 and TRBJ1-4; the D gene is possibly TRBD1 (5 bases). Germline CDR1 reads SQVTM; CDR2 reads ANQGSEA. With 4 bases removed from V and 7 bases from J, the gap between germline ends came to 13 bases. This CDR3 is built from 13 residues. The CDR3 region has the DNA TGCAGCGTTGGGGGGGGAAGGAGTGAAAAACTGTTTTTT. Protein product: CSVGGGRSEKLFF.

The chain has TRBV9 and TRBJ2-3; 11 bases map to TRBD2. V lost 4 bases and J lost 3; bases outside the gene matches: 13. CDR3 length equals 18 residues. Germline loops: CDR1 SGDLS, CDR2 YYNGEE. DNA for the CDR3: TGTGCCAGCAGCCCCGAGATAGCGGGGGGGGGAATAACAGATACGCAGTATTTT. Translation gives CASSPEIAGGGITDTQYF.

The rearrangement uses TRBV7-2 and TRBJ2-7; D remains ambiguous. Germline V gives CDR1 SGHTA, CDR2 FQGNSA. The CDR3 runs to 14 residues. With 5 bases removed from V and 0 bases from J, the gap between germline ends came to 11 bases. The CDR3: CASSAKAASYEQYF. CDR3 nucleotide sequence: TGTGCCAGCAGCGCCAAGGCGGCCTCCTACGAGCAGTACTTC.